Given below is one T cell receptor (beta chain) in context. Its cognate antigen is unknown. CDR1 SGDLS and CDR2 YYNGEE come from the germline V gene. V lost 1 base to trimming and J lost 0 bases; unmatched junction nucleotides: 11. The CDR3 length is 20 residues. The sample is drawn from a study of cytomegalovirus exposure and HLA in healthy donors. The study's findings and limits: The study recorded 164 TCR beta chains that were cytomegalovirus-associated. In an earlier analysis, about 87% or about 30%: the productive usage of most TCR beta V segments. The classifier reportedly diagnosed cytomegalovirus status with high specificity and sensitivity.

The PCR contained 60 Vbeta and 13 Jbeta primers. Assay used: immunoSEQ multiplex PCR; TCRdb lists only in-frame clones, some missing. The sample yields tens of thousands of clones, 70% to 85% seen once. Sequenced: PBMCs. V is TRBV9 and J is TRBJ2-3; TRBD2 matches at 13 bases. The source is a man aged 45-65 years in good health and CMV-seronegative. The DNA of the CDR3 is TGTGCCAGCAGCGTAAGTCCGGGACTAGCGGGGACTCCAAGCACAGATACGCAGTATTTT. This sequence encodes CASSVSPGLAGTPSTDTQYF.